This T cell receptor (beta chain) was sequenced in a study of blood T cell repertoires in COVID-19. Profiled with immunoSEQ multiplex PCR; TCRdb holds only in-frame clones, not every one. The sample yields over 90,000 clones, roughly nine tenths seen once. V lost 0 bases, J lost 3 bases, and 9 bases lay in between. Germline assignment: CDR1 KGHSH and CDR2 LQKENI. The CDR3 totals 15 residues. Sequencing used peripheral blood. The rearrangement joins TRBV18 to TRBJ2-1; the D gene is possibly TRBD2 (5 bases). The TCR originated in a woman at least 80 years old in a cohort sampled during active COVID-19. CDR3 in amino acids: CASSPPGENYNEQFF. In DNA, the CDR3 is TGTGCCAGCTCACCACCGGGAGAAAACTACAATGAGCAGTTCTTC.